Below, 14 T cell receptor beta chains from the same sample are listed, as sequenced in a study of blood T cells in healthy people across ages. A J-beta primer mix and a sample-barcoded 5' primer were used in a second PCR of roughly 6 to 11 cycles. TCRdb re-called the 5' RACE reads through MiXCR, storing one row per CDR3 protein. The repertoire includes 1.5 million to 2 million distinct CDR3 sequences, roughly 30% of them detected once, and 7.7% sits in the top ten. Material: blood. The receptor set was obtained from a woman younger than 45 in good health.

This clonotype came up a few times. The chain carries TRBV4-2 and TRBJ2-3, with 9 bases lining up with TRBD1. V lost 3 bases to trimming and J lost 8 bases; unmatched junction nucleotides: 9. The germline V gene has CDR1 LGHNA and CDR2 YNFKEQ. The CDR3 loop spans 15 amino acids. The CDR3 nucleotides read TGTGCCAGCAGCCACCGCGGGACAGGGAGCGGTACGCAGTATTTT. Amino acids: CASSHRGTGSGTQYF.

The genes are TRBV29-1 and TRBJ2-1; tentative D call: TRBD2 (6 bases). V dropped 4 bases and J dropped 8 bases, with 12 bases sitting between them. CDR1 SQVTM and CDR2 ANQGSEA come from the germline V gene. CDR3 size: 12 residues. CDR3 nucleotides: TGCAGCGTTGGGAGGGGAGGCTATGAGCAGTTCTTC. Protein sequence: CSVGRGGYEQFF.

In this sample, this clonotype turned up many times. CDR3 nucleotides: TGTGCCAGCAGCGTTACACCATCCTACGAGCAGTACTTC. Translating it yields CASSVTPSYEQYF. This rearrangement joins TRBV9 to TRBJ2-7; D call uncertain. In germline, CDR1 is SGDLS, CDR2 YYNGEE. CDR3 size: 13 residues. The germline V and J ends were trimmed by 2 bases and 1 base, with 7 bases remaining between them.

This clonotype has only a few counts. V usage is TRBV5-1 and J usage is TRBJ1-4; D may be TRBD1 (6 bases). The V end was cut by 3 bases, the J end by 4 bases, with 13 bases between. The CDR3 spans 15 residues. Germline V gene data show CDR1 as SGHRS and CDR2 as YFSETQ. CDR3 DNA sequence: TGCGCCAGCAGCTCCGGACAGAACCTTAATGAAAAACTGTTTTTT. Protein sequence: CASSSGQNLNEKLFF.

The rearrangement joins TRBV4-1 to TRBJ1-6, with 8 nucleotides matching TRBD1. V was pared by 4 bases and J by 14 bases, with 13 bases of the junction left unmatched. The length of the CDR3 is 15 residues. The germline V gene encodes CDR1 MGHRA and CDR2 YSYEKL. CDR3 loop: CASSPSGGSFSSLHF. CDR3 sequence (DNA): TGCGCCAGCAGCCCATCAGGGGGCTCCTTCTCCTCCCTCCACTTT.

This clonotype has just a few counts. The gene calls are TRBV14 and TRBJ2-7; 9 bases align to TRBD2. The CDR3 totals 16 residues. Germline lookup yields CDR1 SGHDN and CDR2 FVKESK. After removal of 2 bases from V and 0 bases from J, the junction contained 5 bases not matched to a gene. The CDR3 bases are TGTGCCAGCAGCCAACTAGCGGGAAGGAGCTCCTACGAGCAGTACTTC. It is translated as CASSQLAGRSSYEQYF.

The chain is built from TRBV5-6 and TRBJ1-2; 10 bases line up with TRBD1. V was pared by 4 bases and J by 11 bases, with 17 bases of the junction left unmatched. Germline CDR1 reads SGHDT; CDR2 reads YYEEEE. The CDR3 runs to 16 residues. The CDR3 sequence is CASSLRQGATGGGYTF. CDR3 coding DNA: TGTGCCAGCAGCCTACGACAGGGGGCAACGGGCGGTGGTTACACCTTC.

This clonotype was picked up a small number of times. The chain has TRBV15 and TRBJ2-1; 8 bases line up with TRBD2. V trimming: 5 bases; J trimming: 8 bases; junction bases outside the gene matches: 11. CDR3 length: 15 amino acids. CDR1 and CDR2 (germline): LNHNV, YYDKDF (reference sequence). CDR3 amino acids: CATSPRASGLDEQFF. The DNA for the CDR3 is TGTGCCACCAGCCCACGGGCTAGCGGGTTGGATGAGCAGTTCTTC.

This rearrangement joins TRBV12-3 or TRBV12-4 to TRBJ2-5; TRBD2 matches at 9 bases. This CDR3 has 18 residues. Trimming removed 0 bases from V and 2 bases from J; junction bases left unmatched: 10. In nucleotides, the CDR3 is TGTGCCAGCAGTTTAGCGTATGGAGCGGGAGGAGGGCAAGAGACCCAGTACTTC. It encodes CASSLAYGAGGGQETQYF.

The chain is built from TRBV7-2 and TRBJ2-2; 11 bases map to TRBD1. Germline lookup yields CDR1 SGHTA and CDR2 FQGNSA. The CDR3 sequence is 16 residues long. V shed 6 bases, J shed 6 bases, and the junction held 9 bases outside the gene matches. The DNA of the CDR3 is TGTGCCAGCAGGGCAACCGGGACAGGGGGAGCCGGGGAGCTGTTTTTT. It specifies CASRATGTGGAGELFF.

The CDR3: CASSLRSSGGIADTQYF. DNA for the CDR3: TGTGCCAGCAGTTTAAGATCTAGCGGGGGGATCGCAGATACGCAGTATTTT. The chain links TRBV12-3 or TRBV12-4 to TRBJ2-3; 11 bases agree with TRBD2. Trimming cost V 2 bases and J 4 bases; bases outside gene matches: 8. This CDR3 comprises 17 residues.

The chain links TRBV14 to TRBJ2-7; D is uncertain. V was shortened by 3 bases and J by 6 bases, with 12 bases between the two germline ends. This CDR3 region has 13 residues. Germline V gene data show CDR1 as SGHDN and CDR2 as FVKESK. The CDR3 region has the DNA TGTGCCAGCAGCCACAGGAATTCCCGCGAGCAGTACTTC. This gives the protein CASSHRNSREQYF.

This clonotype has ten or more counts. This rearrangement joins TRBV20-1 to TRBJ2-1; tentatively, D is TRBD1 (5 bases). V gave up 3 bases and J gave up 0 bases, with 18 bases separating them. The CDR3 is 17 amino acids. Per germline, CDR1 DFQATT and CDR2 SNEGSKA (reference sequence). CDR3 residues: CSARAPIQVSSYNEQFF. CDR3 sequence (DNA): TGCAGTGCTAGGGCCCCCATACAGGTGAGCTCCTACAATGAGCAGTTCTTC.

This chain links TRBV28 with TRBJ2-7, with D perhaps assigned TRBD1 or TRBD2 (5 bases each). With 5 bases removed from V and 6 bases from J, the gap between germline ends came to 20 bases. Germline V gene data show CDR1 as MDHEN and CDR2 as SYDVKM. This CDR3 contains 15 residues. CDR3: CASSEPGALGCEQYF. CDR3 bases: TGTGCCAGCAGTGAACCCGGGGCCTTGGGGTGCGAGCAGTACTTC.